One T cell receptor beta chain is described in this entry. Its antigen is undetermined. RNA transcripts yielded amplified TCR beta CDR3 regions. HTBI primers were employed in a first-round RT-PCR of the TCR CDR3. TCRdb independently ran MiXCR on the multiplex PCR reads; one entry per CDR3 protein. The table records under 350,000 distinct CDR3 sequences, about 18% of them present only once. The sample originates from a study of T cells in Graves' hyperthyroidism and ophthalmopathy. Study-level information: Before any treatment, at initial diagnosis, peripheral blood was collected.

Clinical symptoms, serum thyroxine, TRAb, thyroid ultrasound and orbital computed tomography informed diagnoses. PBMCs stemmed from approximately 10 ml fresh peripheral blood. The CDR3 runs to 13 residues. V lost 4 bases and J lost 5, with 14 bases in between. Germline V lookup: CDR1 DFQATT, CDR2 SNEGSKA (reference sequence). Overall study findings and caveats: Blood held most thyroid clonotypes expanded above 0.001 frequency.

The origin of this receptor is a woman between 55 and 75 years old with Graves' ophthalmopathy. The chain joins TRBV20-1 to TRBJ1-2, with unresolved D. Sequencing input: blood. CDR3 amino acids: CSAIAEDAYGYTF. CDR3 sequence (DNA): TGCAGTGCTATTGCCGAGGACGCGTATGGCTACACCTTC.